What follows describes a single T cell receptor beta chain. Its cognate antigen has yet to be identified. No much larger clonotype is one base removed from it; base qualities were not supplied. Other DNA sequences in the same sample also yield this CDR3. Sequences MDHEN (CDR1) and SYDVKM (CDR2) are obtained from the germline V gene. V is pared back by 5 bases and J by 7 bases, with 9 bases lying between the germline termini. Inclusive of the bounding cysteine and phenylalanine, the CDR3 is 12 residues long. Just CDR3 DNA is preserved here, 36 bases in frame from base 1. This specimen comes from a study of shared clonotypes between healthy human individuals (dated by TCRdb to 2020 to 2021). Notes on the research overall: A couple of women and three men aged 18 to 49 years were included in the cohort. For each donor, three plates each were used for CD4 naive and CD4 memory, two plates were used for CD8 naive, and one plate was used for CD8 memory. To estimate repertoire size and how much clonotype sharing occurs between individuals, the study deeply sequenced the blood TCR repertoires of roughly 5 healthy adults. Libraries were prepared and TCR repertoires were sequenced by different laboratories using diverse techniques, in order to increase sequencing depth and limit assay-specific biases. Between about 0.8 and 8.9 billion PBMCs per donor were obtained by leukapheresis. General conclusions and limits of the study: Sharing across several donors was observed for approximately 5% of naive CD4, 3% to 4% of naive CD8, 2% to 2.5% of memory CD4, and roughly 0.4% of memory CD8 clonotypes. The genetic and exposure-history diversity represented was limited by the small number of donors. Pairwise subsampling led to the expectation that sequencing depth would affect the degree of clonotype sharing among donors. Estimated clonotype richness was generally larger for naive than for memory subsets. Compared with non-shared clonotypes, the clonotypes found in all four sorted-subset donors had higher generation probabilities. Even with the large sequencing depth, rarefaction of the sorted-subset datasets indicated that sequencing was incomplete. Only blood was sampled, and tissue TCR repertoires likely differ from those in blood.

Using the deep immunoSEQ assay, multiplex PCR amplified TCR CDR3 regions from genomic DNA. Extracted genomic DNA from each cell subset was spread evenly across all wells of several immunoSEQ 96-well plates, with each plate serving as a replicate. For sorted subsets, approximately 210 ng of genomic DNA, equivalent to some 30,000 T cell genomes, went into each replicate PCR. The purified libraries were quantified using a Qubit 3.0 fluorometer, sized with a Bioanalyzer 2100, and then quantified again using the KAPA Library Quantification kit. Each immunoSEQ 96-well plate was sequenced on its own single-read 150-cycle Illumina NextSeq 550 flow cell. The published analysis was carried out like this. Because the immunoSEQ output held only junctional sequences and lacked quality scores, the filtering could not match the filtering applied to full-length reads. To assign V/J genes and CDR3, sequences were annotated against IMGT germline references using PyIR, a Python wrapper for IgBLAST v1.9. Reads were removed for weak V/J assignments (E-value above 1e-6), missing CDR3, stop codons, out-of-frame junctions, or ambiguous translated residues. V3J clonotypes were defined by identical inferred V gene, J gene, and CDR3 amino acid sequence. Percentage overlap between repertoires was computed as shared unique clonotypes divided by the size of the smaller repertoire. Three approaches were used to assess repertoire richness: RTK rarefaction, the Chao1 estimator, and Recon v2.1 estimates of unobserved clonotypes. For all TCRbeta clonotypes obtained by the gDNA method from a handful of donors, generation probabilities were computed with OLGA. TCRdb obtained this table from immuneACCESS and retained in-frame rearrangements with V and J assigned. These tables miss some clones; where compared with another copy, unresolved V genes account for less than half of the shortfall, and the remainder is unexplained. Clone size and V and J calls were adopted from that table, with D and trimming inferred from the DNA. The sample table records roughly 650,000 clones; more than 95% of these occur just once. The ten largest clones represent less than 0.065% of the sample.

Donors were healthy HIV-negative adults with no recently reported acute infections or vaccinations. Every donor was a Caucasian adult living in Nashville, Tennessee, USA. CD4+ T cells were enriched by magnetic negative selection; naive cells were then positively selected on CD45RA, and the negative fraction formed the memory subset. Blood was obtained by leukapheresis, after which PBMCs were separated by Ficoll-Histopaque density gradient centrifugation and cryopreserved in liquid nitrogen vapor phase. Analytical flow cytometry was used to check the purity and quantity of each magnetically sorted T cell population. Each sorted fraction had its genomic DNA isolated and then quantified by UV absorbance on a Nanodrop 2000c.

This receptor was identified in a woman aged 25 to 39 in good health. Sequences were obtained from naive CD4+ T cells sorted from blood. In the paper's terms, the cell subset or site label means: CD45RA+ positively selected. The chain uses TRBV28 and TRBJ1-5; the D gene cannot be named for sure. The CDR3 sequence is CASSLDGQPQHF. The nucleotide sequence is given as TGTGCCAGCAGTCTTGACGGGCAGCCCCAGCATTTT.